Below, 14 T cell receptor beta chains from the same sample are listed, as sequenced in a study of blood T cell repertoires in COVID-19. The assay was immunoSEQ multiplex PCR, and TCRdb's table has in-frame clones only and misses some. The sample consists of 150,000 or so clones, 80% to 90% of them appearing once. Material: peripheral blood. The receptors here all came from a man older than 75 with acute or convalescent COVID-19.

The V gene is TRBV7-9, the J gene TRBJ1-5; D perhaps matches TRBD1 (5 bases). From germline, CDR1 is SEHNR and CDR2 FQNEAQ (reference sequence). V lost 3 bases and J lost 0, with 6 bases in between. The CDR3 runs to 14 residues. The CDR3 sequence: CASSFQGSNQPQHF. For the CDR3, the DNA is TGTGCCAGCAGCTTCCAGGGTAGCAATCAGCCCCAGCATTTT.

This clone was picked up one time. CDR3 coding DNA: TGTGCCAGCAGTTTATCATCCAGTTATGGCTACACCTTC. This encodes CASSLSSSYGYTF. The V call is TRBV27, the J call TRBJ1-2; D is uncertain. The CDR3 runs to 13 residues. V lost 0 bases to trimming and J lost 5 bases, with 7 bases between them. Germline assignment: CDR1 MNHEY and CDR2 SMNVEV (reference sequence).

This chain joins TRBV7-9 and TRBJ1-1; D is uncertain. Trimming stripped 5 bases from V and 4 bases from J, with 14 bases between. Germline loops: CDR1 SEHNR, CDR2 FQNEAQ (reference sequence). The CDR3 is 14 residues long. The CDR3 region is CASSETPGSTEAFF. The CDR3 region has the DNA TGTGCCAGCAGCGAGACCCCGGGGAGCACTGAAGCTTTCTTT.

J is TRBJ2-1 and V is TRBV6-5; D unclear. The V gene lost 5 bases and the J gene lost 0 bases, with 5 bases spanning the gap. The germline V gene encodes CDR1 MNHEY and CDR2 SVGAGI. CDR3 length equals 13 residues. The CDR3 reads CASSPLSYNEQFF. DNA for the CDR3: TGTGCCAGCAGTCCACTCTCCTACAATGAGCAGTTCTTC.

The chain couples TRBV27 to TRBJ2-1, with TRBD2 identical over 7 bases. In germline, CDR1 is MNHEY, CDR2 SMNVEV (reference sequence). The CDR3 contains 18 residues. With 2 bases clipped from V and 0 bases from J, the junction kept 10 bases outside the gene matches. CDR3 DNA sequence: TGTGCCAGCAGTTTACGATACAGCGGGGCGAGCTCCTACAATGAGCAGTTCTTC. Translated: CASSLRYSGASSYNEQFF.

The J gene is TRBJ1-2, the V gene TRBV6-1; D is unresolved. The CDR3 consists of 13 residues. The V end lost 1 base, the J end lost 7 bases, and 10 bases lay between the germline ends. The germline gives CDR1 MNHNS, CDR2 SASEGT. CDR3: CASSEVDISGYTF. The CDR3 DNA reads as TGTGCCAGCAGTGAAGTCGACATATCTGGCTACACCTTC.

The chain is built from TRBV4-1 and TRBJ1-2; 9 bases match TRBD1. The CDR3 loop spans 15 amino acids. Unmatched junction bases numbered 7, after V lost 4 bases and J lost 4 bases. Germline loops: CDR1 MGHRA, CDR2 YSYEKL. The chain's CDR3 is CASSLYRTGVYGYTF. The CDR3 nucleotides are TGCGCCAGCAGCCTATACCGGACAGGGGTCTATGGCTACACCTTC.

The rearrangement uses TRBV10-1 and TRBJ2-5; 12 bases are shared with TRBD2. With V trimmed by 6 bases and J by 2 bases, 7 bases remained unmatched. The CDR3 covers 16 residues. The V gene's germline CDR1 is WNHNN and CDR2 SYGVQD (reference sequence). The CDR3 sequence is CASSAGTSGPQETQYF. CDR3 bases: TGCGCCAGCAGCGCCGGGACTAGCGGGCCACAAGAGACCCAGTACTTC.

V gene TRBV7-3 combines with J gene TRBJ1-1; 8 bases fit TRBD1. V lost 4 bases, J lost 5 bases, and 6 bases stayed unmatched. The CDR3 has 14 residues. Germline CDR1 reads SGHTA; CDR2 reads FQGTGA. The DNA of the CDR3 is TGTGCCAGCAGCTCCCAGGGGGCGCGAACTGAAGCTTTCTTT. Translating gives CASSSQGARTEAFF.

This chain connects TRBV18 to TRBJ2-2; D unclear. Germline values: CDR1 KGHSH, CDR2 LQKENI. V was shortened by 1 base and J by 1 base, with 10 bases between the two germline ends. CDR3 length: 16 amino acids. The DNA for the CDR3 is TGTGCCAGCTCACCACAGTCCAGGTTGAACACCGGGGAGCTGTTTTTT. It encodes CASSPQSRLNTGELFF.

This clone was observed a handful of times. J is TRBJ2-2 and V is TRBV14; a possible D gene is TRBD1 (5 bases). V was clipped by 0 bases and J by 12 bases, with 8 bases between them. This CDR3 comprises 12 residues. Germline-derived CDR1 and CDR2 are SGHDN and FVKESK. This chain's CDR3 is CASSQDRVKLFF. The CDR3 DNA is TGTGCCAGCAGCCAAGACAGGGTCAAGCTGTTTTTT.

V is TRBV7-9 and J is TRBJ2-6; possibly TRBD1 for D (6 bases). The germline V gene has CDR1 SEHNR and CDR2 FQNEAQ (reference sequence). The CDR3 loop spans 15 amino acids. The V end was cut by 3 bases, the J end by 4 bases, with 10 bases between. CDR3 bases: TGTGCCAGCAGCTTCTGGGGGCCAGGGGCCAACGTCCTGACTTTC. This codes for CASSFWGPGANVLTF.

This clone has a handful of counts. Other DNA sequences from this sample encode an identical CDR3 as well. V and J are TRBV30 and TRBJ1-1; tentatively, D is TRBD1 (5 bases). The V gene's germline CDR1 is GTSNPN and CDR2 SVGIG (reference sequence). V was clipped by 5 bases and J by 0 bases, with 10 bases between them. CDR3 length equals 13 residues. CDR3 loop: CAWSGGVNTEAFF. The CDR3 DNA is TGTGCCTGGTCAGGAGGGGTGAACACTGAAGCTTTCTTT.

V is TRBV27 and J is TRBJ2-1; weak D call: TRBD2 (7 bases). Per the germline V gene, CDR1 is MNHEY and CDR2 is SMNVEV (reference sequence). The CDR3 extends over 14 amino acids. Trimming pared 7 bases from V and 8 bases from J, leaving 18 bases between. The chain's CDR3 is CASMKGGVNDEQFF. The CDR3 nucleotides are TGTGCCAGCATGAAGGGGGGGGTTAATGATGAGCAGTTCTTC.